The entry below describes one T cell receptor (beta chain). This sample was included in a study of blood T cell repertoires in COVID-19. Assay: immunoSEQ multiplex PCR; the TCRdb copy retains only in-frame clones and omits some. Altogether about 140,000 clones are present, roughly 80% being singletons, with the ten largest covering over 8.5%. V shed 3 bases and J shed 3 bases, with 7 bases lying between them. The CDR3 is made up of 12 amino acids. Germline lookup yields CDR1 SGHRS and CDR2 YFSETQ. This TCR was sampled from a man in his forties or fifties with active or convalescent COVID-19. The J gene is TRBJ2-7, the V gene TRBV5-1, with no clear D. The sample taken for sequencing was peripheral blood. DNA of the CDR3: TGCGCCAGCAGCTCGAGGTTCTACGAGCAGTACTTC. Amino acids: CASSSRFYEQYF.